Described below is a single T cell receptor beta chain sequence and its context. Its antigen is unidentified. This CDR3 contains 12 residues. V was clipped by 6 bases and J by 3 bases, with 9 bases between them. Germline V gene lookup returns CDR1 SQVTM and CDR2 ANQGSEA. The entry originates in a study of CD8 T cells in ankylosing spondylitis. Findings and caveats of the study: Reactive arthritis synovial fluid and blood were previously reported to contain some motif variants. The clones that were linked to disease were reported to be significantly enriched in matched synovial fluid samples from ankylosing spondylitis patients.

Generation of TCR beta libraries employed quantitative 5'-RACE incorporating molecular barcodes. Each CDR3 protein gets one entry after TCRdb re-called the 5' RACE reads with MiXCR. The sample shows 100,000 to 150,000 distinct CDR3 sequences, more than 9.5% of them seen only once. This rearrangement joins TRBV29-1 to TRBJ2-1; D is possibly TRBD2 (5 bases). This TCR was recovered from a female donor with ankylosing spondylitis or in good health (not recorded which). Sequenced: blood, either unsorted or a sorted T cell fraction (not recorded which). The CDR3 DNA sequence: TGCAGCGTGCGAACTAGCTACAATGAGCAGTTCTTC. Translated, it gives CSVRTSYNEQFF.